This T cell receptor (beta chain) was retrieved from a study of CD8 T cells in ankylosing spondylitis. General study results and limits: Disease-linked clones bore a CD8+ phenotype and were relatively rare in peripheral blood. Significant enrichment of disease-linked clones was reported in matched ankylosing spondylitis synovial fluid.

As the method for making TCR beta libraries, quantitative 5'-RACE with molecular barcodes was used. TCRdb called the 5' RACE reads again in MiXCR, with one record for every CDR3 protein. The profile shows 250,000 to 300,000 distinct CDR3 sequences, around 20% of them singletons. CDR3 length: 15 amino acids. The V gene lost 6 bases and the J gene lost 11 bases, with 25 bases spanning the gap. Per germline, CDR1 MNHNS and CDR2 SASEGT. The sample holds a few counts of this clonotype. Its antigen is not identified. This clonotype originated in a male donor with ankylosing spondylitis or in good health (not recorded which). The chain couples TRBV6-1 to TRBJ1-1; D is perhaps TRBD1 (5 bases). The sequencing input was blood, either unsorted or a sorted T cell fraction (not recorded which). The CDR3 bases are TGTGCCAGCAGAGAGCCCGGGACGGGGACCGCGGAGGCTTTCTTT. It is translated as CASREPGTGTAEAFF.